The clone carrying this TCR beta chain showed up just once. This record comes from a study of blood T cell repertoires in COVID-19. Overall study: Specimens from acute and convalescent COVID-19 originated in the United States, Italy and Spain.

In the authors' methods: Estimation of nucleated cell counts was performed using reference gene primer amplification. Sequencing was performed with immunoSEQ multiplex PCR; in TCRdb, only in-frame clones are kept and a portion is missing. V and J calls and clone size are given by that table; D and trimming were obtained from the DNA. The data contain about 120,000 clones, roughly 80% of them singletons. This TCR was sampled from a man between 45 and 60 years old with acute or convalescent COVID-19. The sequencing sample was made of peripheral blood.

CDR3 nucleotides: TGTGCCAGCAGCTTAGAACTAGCCATCACCAATGAGCAGTTCTTC. Amino acid sequence: CASSLELAITNEQFF. The chain links TRBV11-1 to TRBJ2-1; possibly TRBD2 for D (6 bases). CDR3 length: 15 amino acids. The V gene lost 1 base and the J gene lost 6 bases, with 13 bases spanning the gap. Germline V gene sequence: CDR1 SGHAT, CDR2 FQDESV (reference sequence). Complete variable domain (other parts from reference TRBV11-1 and TRBJ2-1): EAEVAQSPRYKITEKSQAVAFWCDPISGHATLYWYRQILGQGPELLVQFQDESVVDDSQLPKDRFSAERLKGVDSTLKIQPAELGDSAMYLCASSLELAITNEQFFGPGTRLTVL.